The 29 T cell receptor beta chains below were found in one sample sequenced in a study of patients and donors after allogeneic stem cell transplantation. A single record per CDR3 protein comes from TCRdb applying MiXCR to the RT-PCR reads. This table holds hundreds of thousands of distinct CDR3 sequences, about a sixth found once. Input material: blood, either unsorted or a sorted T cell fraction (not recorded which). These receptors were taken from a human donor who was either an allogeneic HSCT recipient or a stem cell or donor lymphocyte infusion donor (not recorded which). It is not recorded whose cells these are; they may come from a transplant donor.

CDR3 in DNA: TGTGCCAGCAGTTTCAGGACTAGCGGGACGAACACCGGGGAGCTGTTTTTT. Protein sequence: CASSFRTSGTNTGELFF. The chain combines TRBV28 with TRBJ2-2; TRBD2 matches 12 bases. V shed 3 bases and J 0 bases; nucleotides not matched to a gene: 2. Germline assignment: CDR1 MDHEN and CDR2 SYDVKM. This CDR3 has 17 amino acids.

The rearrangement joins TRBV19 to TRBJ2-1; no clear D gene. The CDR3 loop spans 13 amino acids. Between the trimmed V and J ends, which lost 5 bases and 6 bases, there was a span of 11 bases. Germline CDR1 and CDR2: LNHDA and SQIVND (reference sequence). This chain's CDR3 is CASSLLARNEQFF. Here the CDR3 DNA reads TGTGCCAGTAGTCTCCTTGCACGCAATGAGCAGTTCTTC.

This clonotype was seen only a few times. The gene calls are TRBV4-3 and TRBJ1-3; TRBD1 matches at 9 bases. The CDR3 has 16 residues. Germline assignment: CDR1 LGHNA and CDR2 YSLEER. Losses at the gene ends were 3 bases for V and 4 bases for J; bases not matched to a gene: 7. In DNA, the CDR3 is TGCGCCAGCAGCCAGGGGGGACAGGGATACGGAAACACCATATATTTT. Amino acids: CASSQGGQGYGNTIYF.

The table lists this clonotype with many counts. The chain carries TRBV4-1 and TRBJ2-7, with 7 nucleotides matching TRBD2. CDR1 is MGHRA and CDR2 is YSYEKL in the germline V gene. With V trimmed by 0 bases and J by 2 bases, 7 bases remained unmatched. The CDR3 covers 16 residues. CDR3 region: CASSQEITGGAYEQYF. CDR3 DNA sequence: TGCGCCAGCAGCCAAGAGATAACGGGAGGTGCCTACGAGCAGTACTTC.

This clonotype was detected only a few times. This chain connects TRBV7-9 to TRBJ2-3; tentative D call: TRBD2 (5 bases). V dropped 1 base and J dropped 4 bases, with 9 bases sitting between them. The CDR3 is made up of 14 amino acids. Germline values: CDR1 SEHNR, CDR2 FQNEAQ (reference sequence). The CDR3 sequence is CASSLEASSDTQYF. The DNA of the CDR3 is TGTGCCAGCAGCTTAGAGGCTAGCTCAGATACGCAGTATTTT.

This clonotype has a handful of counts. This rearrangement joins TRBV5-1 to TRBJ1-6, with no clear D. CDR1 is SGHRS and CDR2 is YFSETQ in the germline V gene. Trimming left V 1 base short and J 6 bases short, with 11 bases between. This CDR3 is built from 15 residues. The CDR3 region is CASSLRAPPNSPLHF. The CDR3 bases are TGCGCCAGCAGCTTGAGGGCGCCGCCTAATTCACCCCTCCACTTT.

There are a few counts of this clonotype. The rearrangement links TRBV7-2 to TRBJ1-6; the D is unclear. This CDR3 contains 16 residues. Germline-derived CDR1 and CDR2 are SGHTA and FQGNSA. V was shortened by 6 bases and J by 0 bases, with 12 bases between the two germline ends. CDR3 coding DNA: TGTGCCAGCAGGTTGGACGGCAACTCCTATAATTCACCCCTCCACTTT. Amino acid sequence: CASRLDGNSYNSPLHF. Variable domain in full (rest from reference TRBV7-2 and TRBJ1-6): GAGVSQSPSNKVTEKGKDVELRCDPISGHTALYWYRQSLGQGLEFLIYFQGNSAPDKSGLPSDRFSAERTGGSVSTLTIQRTQQEDSAVYLCASRLDGNSYNSPLHFGNGTRLTVT.

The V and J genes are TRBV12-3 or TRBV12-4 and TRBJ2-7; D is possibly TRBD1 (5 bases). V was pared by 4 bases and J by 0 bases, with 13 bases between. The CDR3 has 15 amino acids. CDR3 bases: TGTGCCAGCAGTTCCCCCCGACAGAGCTCCTACGAGCAGTACTTC. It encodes CASSSPRQSSYEQYF.

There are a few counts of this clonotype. The CDR3 here is CATMEDSTDTQYF. The CDR3 coding sequence is TGTGCCACCATGGAGGACTCGACAGATACGCAGTATTTT. V and J are TRBV24-1 and TRBJ2-3; possibly TRBD2 for D (5 bases). The CDR3 is made up of 13 amino acids. The V end was cut by 8 bases, the J end by 3 bases, with 11 bases between. Germline lookup yields CDR1 KGHDR and CDR2 SFDVKD.

In DNA, the CDR3 is TGTGCCAGCAGTAAATCGGGACATCTCCCGTTGGAGCCCCAGCATTTT. Amino acids: CASSKSGHLPLEPQHF. The rearrangement links TRBV6-2 or TRBV6-3 to TRBJ1-5, with D possibly being TRBD1 (6 bases). The germline gives CDR1 MNHEY, CDR2 SVGEGT. The CDR3 contains 16 residues. Trimming stripped 5 bases from V and 8 bases from J, with 22 bases between.

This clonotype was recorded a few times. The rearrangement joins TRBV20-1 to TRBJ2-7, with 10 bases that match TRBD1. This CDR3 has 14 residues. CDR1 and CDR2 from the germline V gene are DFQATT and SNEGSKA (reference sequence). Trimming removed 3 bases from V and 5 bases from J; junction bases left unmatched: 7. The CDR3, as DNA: TGCAGTGCTAGCAGGACAGGGGGAGGAGACGAGCAGTACTTC. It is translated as CSASRTGGGDEQYF.

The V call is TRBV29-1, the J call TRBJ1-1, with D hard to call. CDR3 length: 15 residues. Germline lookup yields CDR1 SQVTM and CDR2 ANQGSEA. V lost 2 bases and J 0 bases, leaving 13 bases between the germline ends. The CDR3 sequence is CSVELVRTMNTEAFF. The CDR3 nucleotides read TGCAGCGTTGAACTGGTGCGTACCATGAACACTGAAGCTTTCTTT.

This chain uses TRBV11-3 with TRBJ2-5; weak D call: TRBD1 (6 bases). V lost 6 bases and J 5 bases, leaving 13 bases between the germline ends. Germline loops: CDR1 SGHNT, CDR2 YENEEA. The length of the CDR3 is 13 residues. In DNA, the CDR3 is TGTGCCAGCAGTTCTACAGGGTTCGAGACCCAGTACTTC. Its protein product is CASSSTGFETQYF.

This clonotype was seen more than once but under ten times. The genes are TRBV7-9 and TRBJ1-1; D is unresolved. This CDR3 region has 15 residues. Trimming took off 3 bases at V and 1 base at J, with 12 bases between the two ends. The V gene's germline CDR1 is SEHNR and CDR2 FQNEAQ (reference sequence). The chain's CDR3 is CASSFARPTNTEAFF. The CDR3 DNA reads TGTGCCAGCAGCTTCGCCAGGCCAACGAACACTGAAGCTTTCTTT.

The CDR3 reads CASSPLPELAGELFF. CDR3 nucleotide sequence: TGTGCCAGCAGCCCCTTACCCGAGCTCGCCGGGGAGCTGTTTTTT. The rearrangement joins TRBV4-2 to TRBJ2-2; D is uncertain. Trimming took off 4 bases at V and 6 bases at J, with 15 bases between the two ends. CDR1 and CDR2 from the germline V gene are LGHNA and YNFKEQ. The CDR3 totals 15 residues.

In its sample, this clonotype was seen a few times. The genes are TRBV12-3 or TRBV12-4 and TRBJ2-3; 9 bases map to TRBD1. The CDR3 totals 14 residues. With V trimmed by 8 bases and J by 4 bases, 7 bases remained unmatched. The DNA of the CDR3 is TGTGCCAGCTCGCCGGGACAGGGCGCAGATACGCAGTATTTT. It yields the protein CASSPGQGADTQYF.

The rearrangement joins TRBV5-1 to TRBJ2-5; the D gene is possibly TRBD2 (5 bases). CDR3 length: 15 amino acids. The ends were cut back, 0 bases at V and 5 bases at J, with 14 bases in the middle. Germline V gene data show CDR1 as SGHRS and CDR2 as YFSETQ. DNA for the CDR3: TGCGCCAGCAGCTTGGAGCTAGGAAGGGAGGAGACCCAGTACTTC. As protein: CASSLELGREETQYF.

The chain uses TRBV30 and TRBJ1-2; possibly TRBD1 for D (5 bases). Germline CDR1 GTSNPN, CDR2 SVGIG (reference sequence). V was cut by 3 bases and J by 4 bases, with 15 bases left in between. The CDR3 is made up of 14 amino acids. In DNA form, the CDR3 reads TGTGCCTGGAGCAGGGAAGCAGAATCCTATGGCTACACCTTC. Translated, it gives CAWSREAESYGYTF. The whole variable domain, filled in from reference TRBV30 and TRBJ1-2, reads SQTIHQWPATLVQPVGSPLSLECTVEGTSNPNLYWYRQAAGRGLQLLFYSVGIGQISSEVPQNLSASRPQDRQFILSSKKLLLSDSGFYLCAWSREAESYGYTFGSGTRLTVV.

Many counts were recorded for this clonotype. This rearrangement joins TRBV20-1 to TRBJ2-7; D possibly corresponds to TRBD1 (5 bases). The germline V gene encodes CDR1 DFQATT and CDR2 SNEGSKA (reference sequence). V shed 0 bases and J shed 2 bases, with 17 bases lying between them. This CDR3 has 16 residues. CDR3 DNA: TGCAGTGCTAGAGATGAGCTTGAAGACAGACCCTACGAGCAGTACTTC. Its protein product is CSARDELEDRPYEQYF.

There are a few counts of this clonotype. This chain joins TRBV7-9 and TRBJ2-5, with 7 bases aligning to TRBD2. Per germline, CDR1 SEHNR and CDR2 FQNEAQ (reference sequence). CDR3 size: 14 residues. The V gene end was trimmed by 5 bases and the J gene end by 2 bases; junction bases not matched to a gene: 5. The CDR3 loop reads CASSRMGGQETQYF. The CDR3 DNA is TGTGCCAGCAGCCGAATGGGGGGGCAAGAGACCCAGTACTTC.

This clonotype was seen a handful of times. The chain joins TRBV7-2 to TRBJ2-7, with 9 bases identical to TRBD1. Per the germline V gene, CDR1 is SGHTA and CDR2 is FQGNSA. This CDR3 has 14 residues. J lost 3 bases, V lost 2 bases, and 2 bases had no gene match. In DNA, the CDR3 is TGTGCCAGCAGCTTACGGACAGGGGTCTACGAGCAGTACTTC. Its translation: CASSLRTGVYEQYF.

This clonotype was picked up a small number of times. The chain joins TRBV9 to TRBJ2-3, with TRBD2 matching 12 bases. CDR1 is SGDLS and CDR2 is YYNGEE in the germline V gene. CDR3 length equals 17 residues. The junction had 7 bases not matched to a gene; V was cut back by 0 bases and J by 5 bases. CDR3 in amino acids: CASSVAPSGRARDTQYF. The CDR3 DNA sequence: TGTGCCAGCAGCGTAGCTCCTAGCGGGAGGGCCAGAGATACGCAGTATTTT. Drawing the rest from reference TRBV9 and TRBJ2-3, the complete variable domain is DSGVTQTPKHLITATGQRVTLRCSPRSGDLSVYWYQQSLDQGLQFLIQYYNGEERAKGNILERFSAQQFPDLHSELNLSSLELGDSALYFCASSVAPSGRARDTQYFGPGTRLTVL.

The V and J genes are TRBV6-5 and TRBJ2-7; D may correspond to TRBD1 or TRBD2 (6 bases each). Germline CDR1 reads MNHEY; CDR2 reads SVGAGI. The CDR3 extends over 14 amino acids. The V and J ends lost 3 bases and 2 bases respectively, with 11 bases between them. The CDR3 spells CASSYGGHPYEQYF. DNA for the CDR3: TGTGCCAGCAGTTATGGGGGGCACCCCTACGAGCAGTACTTC.

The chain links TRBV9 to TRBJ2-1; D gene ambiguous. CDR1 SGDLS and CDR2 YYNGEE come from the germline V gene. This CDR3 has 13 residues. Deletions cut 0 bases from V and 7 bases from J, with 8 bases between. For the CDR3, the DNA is TGTGCCAGCAGCGTAGGTTCTTCGAATGAGCAGTTCTTC. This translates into CASSVGSSNEQFF.

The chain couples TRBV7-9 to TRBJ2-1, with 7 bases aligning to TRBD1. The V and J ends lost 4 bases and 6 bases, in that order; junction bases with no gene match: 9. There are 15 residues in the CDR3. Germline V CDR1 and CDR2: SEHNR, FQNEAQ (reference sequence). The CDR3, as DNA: TGTGCCAGCAGCTCAGGACAGGCCCCCATCAATGAGCAGTTCTTC. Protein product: CASSSGQAPINEQFF.

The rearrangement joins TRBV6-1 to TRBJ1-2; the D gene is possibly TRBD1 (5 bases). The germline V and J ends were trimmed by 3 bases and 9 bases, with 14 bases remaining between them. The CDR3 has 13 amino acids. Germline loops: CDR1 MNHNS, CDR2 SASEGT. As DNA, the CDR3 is TGTGCCAGCAGTGATGGGACGGTGGGTCGCTACACCTTC. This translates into CASSDGTVGRYTF.

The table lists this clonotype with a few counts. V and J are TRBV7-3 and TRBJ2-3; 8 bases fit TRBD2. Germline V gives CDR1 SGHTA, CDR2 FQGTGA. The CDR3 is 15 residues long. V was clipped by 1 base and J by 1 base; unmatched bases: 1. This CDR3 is CASSLNGRGTDTQYF. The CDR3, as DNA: TGTGCCAGCAGCTTAAACGGGAGGGGCACAGATACGCAGTATTTT. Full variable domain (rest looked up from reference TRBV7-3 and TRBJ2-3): GAGVSQTPSNKVTEKGKYVELRCDPISGHTALYWYRQSLGQGPEFLIYFQGTGAADDSGLPNDRFFAVRPEGSVSTLKIQRTERGDSAVYLCASSLNGRGTDTQYFGPGTRLTVL.

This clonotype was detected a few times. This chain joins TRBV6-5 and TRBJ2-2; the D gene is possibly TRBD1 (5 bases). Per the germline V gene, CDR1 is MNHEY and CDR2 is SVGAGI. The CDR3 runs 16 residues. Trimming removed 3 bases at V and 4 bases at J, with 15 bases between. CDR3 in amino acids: CASSYRARVFTGELFF. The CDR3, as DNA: TGTGCCAGCAGTTATAGGGCCAGGGTCTTCACCGGGGAGCTGTTTTTT.

The CDR3 DNA reads TGTGCCAGCAGCGATACAGGGGGTAGCTCCTACGAGCAGTACTTC. It encodes CASSDTGGSSYEQYF. This chain links TRBV11-2 with TRBJ2-7; 8 positions agree with TRBD1. CDR1 SGHAT and CDR2 FQNNGV come from the germline V gene. Losses at the gene ends were 5 bases for V and 0 bases for J; bases not matched to a gene: 6. The CDR3 is made up of 15 amino acids. The variable domain in full, completed from reference TRBV11-2 and TRBJ2-7, reads EAGVAQSPRYKIIEKRQSVAFWCNPISGHATLYWYQQILGQGPKLLIQFQNNGVVDDSQLPKDRFSAERLKGVDSTLKIQPAKLEDSAVYLCASSDTGGSSYEQYFGPGTRLTVT.